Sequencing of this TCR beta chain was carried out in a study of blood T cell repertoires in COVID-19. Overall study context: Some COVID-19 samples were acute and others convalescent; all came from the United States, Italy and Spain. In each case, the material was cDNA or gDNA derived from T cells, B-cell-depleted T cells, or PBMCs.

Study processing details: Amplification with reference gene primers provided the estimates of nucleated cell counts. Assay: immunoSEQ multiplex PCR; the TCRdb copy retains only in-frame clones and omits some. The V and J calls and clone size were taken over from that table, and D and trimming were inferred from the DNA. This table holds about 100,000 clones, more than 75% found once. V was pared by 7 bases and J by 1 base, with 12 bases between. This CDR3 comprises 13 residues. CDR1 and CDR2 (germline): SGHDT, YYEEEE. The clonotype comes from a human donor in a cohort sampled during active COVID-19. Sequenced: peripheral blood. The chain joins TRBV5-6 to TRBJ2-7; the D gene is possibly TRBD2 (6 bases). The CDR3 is CASRRAFSYEQYF. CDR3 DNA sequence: TGTGCCAGCCGGAGGGCCTTTTCCTACGAGCAGTACTTC.